This entry is about one T cell receptor beta chain. Its target is unknown. Profiled with immunoSEQ multiplex PCR; TCRdb holds only in-frame clones, not every one. The data hold tens of thousands of clones, with 65% to 85% observed a single time. The CDR3 length is 13 residues. V lost 5 bases, J lost 7 bases, and 11 bases lay in between. The germline V gene encodes CDR1 MNHNY and CDR2 SVGAGI (reference sequence). This entry belongs to a study of Tregs in tolerant kidney transplant recipients. General study points: Activated donor B cell expansion appeared to reveal the most relevant donor-specific TCRbeta repertoire.

Unstimulated regulatory T cells (CD4+CD25+CD127-), CD4+CD25- non-regulatory cells, CD4 and CD8 cells were FACS-sorted from thawed PBMCs. J is TRBJ1-4 and V is TRBV6-6; D ambiguous. The material sequenced was CD4+ T cells from blood. This TCR was recovered from a human donor in good health. The CDR3, as DNA: TGTGCCAGCAGTCCCCCGCTGGGTGAAAAACTGTTTTTT. This codes for CASSPPLGEKLFF.